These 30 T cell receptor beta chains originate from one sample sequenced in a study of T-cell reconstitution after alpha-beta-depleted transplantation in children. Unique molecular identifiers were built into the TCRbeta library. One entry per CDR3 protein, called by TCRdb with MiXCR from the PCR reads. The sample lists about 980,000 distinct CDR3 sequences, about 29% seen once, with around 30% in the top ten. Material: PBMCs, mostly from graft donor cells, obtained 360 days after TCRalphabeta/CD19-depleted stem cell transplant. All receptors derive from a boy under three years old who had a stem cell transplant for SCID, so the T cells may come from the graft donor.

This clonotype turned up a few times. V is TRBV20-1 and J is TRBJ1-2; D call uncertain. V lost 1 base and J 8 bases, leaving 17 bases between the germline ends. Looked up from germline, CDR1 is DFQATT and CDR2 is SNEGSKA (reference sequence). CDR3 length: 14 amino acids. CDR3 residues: CSARGGFSLGGYTF. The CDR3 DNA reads TGCAGTGCTAGAGGCGGCTTCAGTCTAGGGGGCTACACCTTC.

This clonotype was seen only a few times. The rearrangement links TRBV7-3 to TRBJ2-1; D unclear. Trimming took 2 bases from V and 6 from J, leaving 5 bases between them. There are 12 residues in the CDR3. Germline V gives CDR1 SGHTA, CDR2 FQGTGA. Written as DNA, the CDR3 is TGTGCCAGCAGCTTAGACTCCAATGAGCAGTTCTTC. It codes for CASSLDSNEQFF. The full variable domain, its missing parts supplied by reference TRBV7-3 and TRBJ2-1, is GAGVSQTPSNKVTEKGKYVELRCDPISGHTALYWYRQSLGQGPEFLIYFQGTGAADDSGLPNDRFFAVRPEGSVSTLKIQRTERGDSAVYLCASSLDSNEQFFGPGTRLTVL.

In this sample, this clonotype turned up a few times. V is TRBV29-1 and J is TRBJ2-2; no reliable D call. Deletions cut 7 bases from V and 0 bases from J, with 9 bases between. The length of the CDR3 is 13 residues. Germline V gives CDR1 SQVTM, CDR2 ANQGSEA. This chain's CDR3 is CSARAANTGELFF. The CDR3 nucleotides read TGCAGCGCCCGGGCTGCGAACACCGGGGAGCTGTTTTTT.

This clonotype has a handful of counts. DNA of the CDR3: TGCAGTGCTAGAGTCGGCCCTTATGGCTACACCTTC. It specifies CSARVGPYGYTF. The J gene is TRBJ1-2, the V gene TRBV20-1; D not resolved. Germline values: CDR1 DFQATT, CDR2 SNEGSKA (reference sequence). V lost 1 base, J lost 5 bases, and 8 bases lay in between. This CDR3 comprises 12 residues.

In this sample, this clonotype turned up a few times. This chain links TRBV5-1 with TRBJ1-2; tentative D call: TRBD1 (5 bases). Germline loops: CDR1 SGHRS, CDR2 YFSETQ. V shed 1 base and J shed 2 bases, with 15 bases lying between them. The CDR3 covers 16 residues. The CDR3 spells CASSLSFGHRNYGYTF. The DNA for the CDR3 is TGCGCCAGCAGCTTGAGTTTTGGACACCGGAACTATGGCTACACCTTC.

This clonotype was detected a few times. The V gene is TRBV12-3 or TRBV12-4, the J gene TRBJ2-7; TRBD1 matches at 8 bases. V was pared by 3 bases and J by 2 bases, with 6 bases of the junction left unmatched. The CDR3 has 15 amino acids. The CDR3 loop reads CASSFRDRTPYEQYF. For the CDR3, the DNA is TGTGCCAGCAGTTTCCGGGACAGGACACCCTACGAGCAGTACTTC.

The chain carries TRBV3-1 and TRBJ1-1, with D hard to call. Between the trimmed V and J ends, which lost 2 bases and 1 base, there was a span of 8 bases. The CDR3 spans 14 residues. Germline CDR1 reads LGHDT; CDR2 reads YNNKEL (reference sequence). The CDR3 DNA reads TGTGCCAGCAGCCAAAACACGGCGAACACTGAAGCTTTCTTT. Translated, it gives CASSQNTANTEAFF.

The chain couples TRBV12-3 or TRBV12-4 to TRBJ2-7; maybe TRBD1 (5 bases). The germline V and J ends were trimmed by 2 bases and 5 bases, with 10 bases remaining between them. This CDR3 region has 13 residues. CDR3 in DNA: TGTGCCAGCAGTTTAAGGGGAATAGACGAGCAGTACTTC. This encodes CASSLRGIDEQYF.

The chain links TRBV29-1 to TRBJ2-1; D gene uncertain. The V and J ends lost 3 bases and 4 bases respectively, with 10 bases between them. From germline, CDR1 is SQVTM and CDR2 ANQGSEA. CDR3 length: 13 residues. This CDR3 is CSVEGNAYNEQFF. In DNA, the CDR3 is TGCAGCGTTGAGGGGAACGCTTACAATGAGCAGTTCTTC.

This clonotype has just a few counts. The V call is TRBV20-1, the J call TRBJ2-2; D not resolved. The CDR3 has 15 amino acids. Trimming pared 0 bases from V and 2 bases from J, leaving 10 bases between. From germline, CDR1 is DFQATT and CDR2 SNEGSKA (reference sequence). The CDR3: CSARDSPRNTGELFF. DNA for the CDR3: TGCAGTGCTAGAGATTCCCCCCGAAACACCGGGGAGCTGTTTTTT.

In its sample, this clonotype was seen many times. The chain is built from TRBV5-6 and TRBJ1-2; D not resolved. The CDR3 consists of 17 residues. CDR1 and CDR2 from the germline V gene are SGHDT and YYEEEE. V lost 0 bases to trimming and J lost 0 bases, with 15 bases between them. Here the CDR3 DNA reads TGTGCCAGCAGCTTGGCCAGGCGGCCCGAAGCTAACTATGGCTACACCTTC. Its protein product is CASSLARRPEANYGYTF.

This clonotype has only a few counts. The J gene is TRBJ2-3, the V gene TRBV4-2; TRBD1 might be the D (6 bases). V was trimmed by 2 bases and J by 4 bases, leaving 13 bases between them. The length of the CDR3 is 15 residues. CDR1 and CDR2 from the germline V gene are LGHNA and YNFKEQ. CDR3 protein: CASSQTLTGPDTQYF. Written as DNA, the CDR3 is TGTGCCAGCAGCCAAACTTTGACAGGTCCAGATACGCAGTATTTT.

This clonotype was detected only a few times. As DNA, the CDR3 is TGTGCCAGCAGCTCATCCGGACAGGCCGGCACAGATACGCAGTATTTT. Translated: CASSSSGQAGTDTQYF. The rearrangement uses TRBV11-2 and TRBJ2-3; 7 nucleotides agree with TRBD1. The V and J ends lost 4 bases and 1 base, in that order; junction bases with no gene match: 8. The CDR3 is 16 amino acids. The germline CDR1 and CDR2 sequences are SGHAT and FQNNGV.

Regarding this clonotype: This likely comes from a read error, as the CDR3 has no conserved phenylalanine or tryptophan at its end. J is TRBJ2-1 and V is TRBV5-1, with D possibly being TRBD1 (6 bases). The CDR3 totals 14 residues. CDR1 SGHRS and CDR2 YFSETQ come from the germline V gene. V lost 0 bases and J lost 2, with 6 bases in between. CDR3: CASSLEGAYNEQFS. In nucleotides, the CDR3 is TGCGCCAGCAGCTTGGAGGGGGCCTACAATGAGCAGTTCTCC.

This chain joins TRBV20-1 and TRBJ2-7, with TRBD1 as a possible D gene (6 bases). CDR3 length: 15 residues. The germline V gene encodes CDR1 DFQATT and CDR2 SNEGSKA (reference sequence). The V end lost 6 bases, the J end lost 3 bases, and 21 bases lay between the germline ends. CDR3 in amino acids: CSAEQGAVKGYEQYF. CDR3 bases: TGCAGTGCCGAACAGGGAGCCGTAAAGGGCTACGAGCAGTACTTC.

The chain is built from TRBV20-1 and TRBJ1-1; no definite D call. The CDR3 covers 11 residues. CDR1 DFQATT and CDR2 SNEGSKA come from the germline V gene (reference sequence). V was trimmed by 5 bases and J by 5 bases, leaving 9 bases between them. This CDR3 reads CSAPHTTEAFF. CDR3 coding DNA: TGCAGTGCTCCGCATACGACTGAAGCTTTCTTT.

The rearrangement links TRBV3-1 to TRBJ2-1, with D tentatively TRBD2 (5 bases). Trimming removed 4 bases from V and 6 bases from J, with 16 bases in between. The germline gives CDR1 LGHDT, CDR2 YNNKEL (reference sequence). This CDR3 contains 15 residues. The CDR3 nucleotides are TGTGCCAGCAGCCGCTCTCTACTAGTGTTCAATGAGCAGTTCTTC. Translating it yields CASSRSLLVFNEQFF.

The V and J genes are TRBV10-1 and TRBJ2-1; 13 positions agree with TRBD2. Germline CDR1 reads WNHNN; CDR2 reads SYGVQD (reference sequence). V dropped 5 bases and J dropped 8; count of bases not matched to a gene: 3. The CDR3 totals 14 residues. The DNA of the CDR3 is TGCGCCAGCAGTACTAGCGGGGGGGCCGATGAGCAGTTCTTC. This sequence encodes CASSTSGGADEQFF.

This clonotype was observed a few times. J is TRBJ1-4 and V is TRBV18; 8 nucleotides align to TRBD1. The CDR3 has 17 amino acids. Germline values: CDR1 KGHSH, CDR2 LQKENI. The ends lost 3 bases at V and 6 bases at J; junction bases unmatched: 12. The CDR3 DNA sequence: TGTGCCAGCTCACCCCGAAAGATGGACAGGGCAGATGAAAAACTGTTTTTT. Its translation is CASSPRKMDRADEKLFF. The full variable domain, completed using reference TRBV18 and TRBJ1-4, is NAGVMQNPRHLVRRRGQEARLRCSPMKGHSHVYWYRQLPEEGLKFMVYLQKENIIDESGMPKERFSAEFPKEGPSILRIQQVVRGDSAAYFCASSPRKMDRADEKLFFGSGTQLSVL.

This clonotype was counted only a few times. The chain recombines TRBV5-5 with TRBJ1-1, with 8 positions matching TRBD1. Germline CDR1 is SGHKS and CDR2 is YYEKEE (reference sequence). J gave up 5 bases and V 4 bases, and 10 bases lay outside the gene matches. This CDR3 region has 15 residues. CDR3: CASSLDGQGQTEAFF. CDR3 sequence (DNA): TGTGCCAGCAGCCTAGATGGACAGGGTCAAACTGAAGCTTTCTTT.

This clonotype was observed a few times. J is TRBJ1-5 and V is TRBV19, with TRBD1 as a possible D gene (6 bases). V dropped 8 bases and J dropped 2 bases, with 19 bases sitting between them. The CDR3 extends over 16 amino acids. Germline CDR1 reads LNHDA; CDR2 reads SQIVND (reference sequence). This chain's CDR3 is CASEGTGTYRNQPQHF. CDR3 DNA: TGTGCCAGTGAGGGGACCGGGACATACCGCAATCAGCCCCAGCATTTT.

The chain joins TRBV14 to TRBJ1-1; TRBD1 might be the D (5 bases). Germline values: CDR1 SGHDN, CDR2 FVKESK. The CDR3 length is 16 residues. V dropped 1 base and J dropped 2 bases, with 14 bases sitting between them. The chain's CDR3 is CASSQGFGTGNTEAFF. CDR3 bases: TGTGCCAGCAGCCAAGGATTCGGGACGGGTAACACTGAAGCTTTCTTT. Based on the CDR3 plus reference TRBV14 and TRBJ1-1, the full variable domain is EAGVTQFPSHSVIEKGQTVTLRCDPISGHDNLYWYRRVMGKEIKFLLHFVKESKQDESGMPNNRFLAERTGGTYSTLKVQPAELEDSGVYFCASSQGFGTGNTEAFFGQGTRLTVV.

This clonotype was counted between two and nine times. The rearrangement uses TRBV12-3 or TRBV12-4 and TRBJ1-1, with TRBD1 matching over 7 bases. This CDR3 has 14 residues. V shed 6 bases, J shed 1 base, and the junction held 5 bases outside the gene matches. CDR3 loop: CASRTSGGNTEAFF. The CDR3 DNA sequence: TGTGCCAGCAGGACATCAGGGGGGAACACTGAAGCTTTCTTT.

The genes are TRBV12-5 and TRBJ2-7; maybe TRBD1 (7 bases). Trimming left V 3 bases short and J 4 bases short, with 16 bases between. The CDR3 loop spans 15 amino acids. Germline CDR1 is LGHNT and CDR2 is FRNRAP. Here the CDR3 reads CASGLSQGGRYEQYF. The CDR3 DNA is TGTGCTAGTGGTTTAAGCCAGGGGGGTAGGTACGAGCAGTACTTC.

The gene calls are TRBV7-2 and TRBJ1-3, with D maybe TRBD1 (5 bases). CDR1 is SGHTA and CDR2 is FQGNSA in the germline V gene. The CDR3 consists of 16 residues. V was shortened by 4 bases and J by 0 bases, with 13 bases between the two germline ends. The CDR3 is CASSSRQQTSGNTIYF. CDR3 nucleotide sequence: TGTGCCAGCAGCTCCAGACAGCAAACCTCTGGAAACACCATATATTTT.

CDR3 amino acids: CASSWSDRASEQYF. The CDR3 coding sequence is TGTGCCAGCAGCTGGAGCGACAGGGCCAGCGAGCAGTACTTC. The chain has TRBV5-6 and TRBJ2-7; 7 nucleotides match TRBD1. The CDR3 is made up of 14 amino acids. The germline gives CDR1 SGHDT, CDR2 YYEEEE. V dropped 3 bases and J dropped 6; count of bases not matched to a gene: 9.

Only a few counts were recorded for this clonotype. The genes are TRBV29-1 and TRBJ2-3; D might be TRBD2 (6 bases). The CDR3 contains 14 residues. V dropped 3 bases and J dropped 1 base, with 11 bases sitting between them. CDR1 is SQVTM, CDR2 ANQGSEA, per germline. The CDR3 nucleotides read TGCAGCGTTGACGGACCGGGGGGCACAGATACGCAGTATTTT. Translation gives CSVDGPGGTDTQYF.

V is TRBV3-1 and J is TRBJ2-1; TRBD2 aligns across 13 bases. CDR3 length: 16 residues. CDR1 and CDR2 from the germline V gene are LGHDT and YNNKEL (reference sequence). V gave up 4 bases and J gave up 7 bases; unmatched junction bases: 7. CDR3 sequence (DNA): TGTGCCAGCAGCCCGCGACTAGCGGGGGGTTCGAATGAGCAGTTCTTC. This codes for CASSPRLAGGSNEQFF.

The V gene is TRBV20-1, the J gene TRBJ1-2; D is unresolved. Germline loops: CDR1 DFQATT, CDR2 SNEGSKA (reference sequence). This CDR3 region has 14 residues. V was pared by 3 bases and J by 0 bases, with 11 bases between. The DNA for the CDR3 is TGCAGTGCTAGCCCAAAGCGACCTAACTATGGCTACACCTTC. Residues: CSASPKRPNYGYTF.

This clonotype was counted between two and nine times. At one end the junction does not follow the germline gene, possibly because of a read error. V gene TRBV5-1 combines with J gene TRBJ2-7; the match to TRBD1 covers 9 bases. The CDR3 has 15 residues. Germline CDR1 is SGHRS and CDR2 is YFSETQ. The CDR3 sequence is CASSLAGTGPYEQYF. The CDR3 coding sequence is TGTGCCAGCAGCTTAGCCGGGACAGGGCCCTACGAGCAGTACTTC.